The next 22 T cell receptor beta chains were all read from a single sample in a study of blood T cell repertoires in COVID-19 (dated by TCRdb to 2018 to 2020). Libraries were constructed by the immunoSEQ multiplex PCR assay. This is the immuneACCESS table as TCRdb keeps it, with only in-frame sequences that have V and J called. A part of the clones is gone; compared with another copy, unresolved V genes explain less than half, and the rest is unexplained. In all, the sample holds fewer than 200,000 clones, and 60% to 80% of those were seen once. The ten largest clones represent 17% of the sample. The specimen sequenced was PBMCs or T cells enriched from blood (not recorded which). The receptors originated from a woman aged 50 to 60 who had recovered from COVID-19.

V is TRBV18 and J is TRBJ1-5; D gene ambiguous. This CDR3 is built from 13 residues. V was shortened by 2 bases and J by 7 bases, with 9 bases between the two germline ends. Germline CDR1 reads KGHSH; CDR2 reads LQKENI. CDR3 nucleotide sequence: TGTGCCAGCTCACCAGGTCCAGAACAGCCCCAGCATTTT. Translating it yields CASSPGPEQPQHF.

This chain links TRBV10-1 with TRBJ2-5, with D maybe TRBD2 (6 bases). V dropped 11 bases and J dropped 5 bases, with 12 bases sitting between them. Germline CDR1 WNHNN, CDR2 SYGVQD (reference sequence). This CDR3 is 11 amino acids long. The CDR3 here is CAYESGETQYF. The CDR3 DNA follows: TGCGCCTACGAGAGCGGGGAGACCCAGTACTTC.

This chain joins TRBV20-1 and TRBJ2-5; D remains ambiguous. There are 11 residues in the CDR3. The V end was cut by 6 bases, the J end by 1 base, with 6 bases between. Germline CDR1 and CDR2: DFQATT and SNEGSKA (reference sequence). This CDR3 is CSAPGQETQYF. The CDR3 nucleotides are TGCAGTGCACCAGGCCAAGAGACCCAGTACTTC.

V gene TRBV7-2 combines with J gene TRBJ2-1; weak D call: TRBD1 (6 bases). Germline values: CDR1 SGHTA, CDR2 FQGNSA. The CDR3 contains 16 residues. The V and J ends lost 5 bases and 4 bases respectively, with 18 bases between them. CDR3 bases: TGTGCCAGCAGCCCGCCCGGGATAGGGGGATACAATGAGCAGTTCTTC. This sequence encodes CASSPPGIGGYNEQFF. Full variable domain (remainder filled in from reference TRBV7-2 and TRBJ2-1): GAGVSQSPSNKVTEKGKDVELRCDPISGHTALYWYRQSLGQGLEFLIYFQGNSAPDKSGLPSDRFSAERTGGSVSTLTIQRTQQEDSAVYLCASSPPGIGGYNEQFFGPGTRLTVL.

The genes are TRBV24-1 and TRBJ2-5; unclear D gene. CDR1 and CDR2 (germline): KGHDR, SFDVKD. The length of the CDR3 is 11 residues. The ends were cut back, 9 bases at V and 5 bases at J, with 9 bases in the middle. CDR3 DNA sequence: TGTGCCACCGCCCGGCGGGAGACCCAGTACTTC. Its protein is CATARRETQYF.

The chain links TRBV28 to TRBJ1-3; D is possibly TRBD1 (5 bases). This CDR3 region has 16 residues. Germline-derived CDR1 and CDR2 are MDHEN and SYDVKM. V dropped 3 bases and J dropped 4 bases, with 16 bases sitting between them. CDR3 coding DNA: TGTGCCAGCAGTTTCCTGCAGGGCCTGGGGGGAAACACCATATATTTT. This translates into CASSFLQGLGGNTIYF.

CDR3 amino acids: CASSRGTSGTRTQYF. CDR3 DNA: TGTGCCAGCAGCCGCGGGACTAGCGGGACGAGAACCCAGTACTTC. This chain links TRBV28 with TRBJ2-5; TRBD2 matches at 13 bases. The CDR3 has 15 residues. V trimming: 6 bases; J trimming: 8 bases; junction bases outside the gene matches: 9. The V gene's germline CDR1 is MDHEN and CDR2 SYDVKM. The whole variable domain, filled in from reference TRBV28 and TRBJ2-5, reads DVKVTQSSRYLVKRTGEKVFLECVQDMDHENMFWYRQDPGLGLRLIYFSYDVKMKEKGDIPEGYSVSREKKERFSLILESASTNQTSMYLCASSRGTSGTRTQYFGPGTRLLVL.

The J gene is TRBJ2-5, the V gene TRBV30; 7 bases map to TRBD1. CDR3 length: 14 amino acids. Germline CDR1 reads GTSNPN; CDR2 reads SVGIG (reference sequence). The V gene end was trimmed by 5 bases and the J gene end by 5 bases; junction bases not matched to a gene: 11. DNA for the CDR3: TGTGCCTGGGATCCGGGACAGCCCTTGGAGACCCAGTACTTC. Its translation: CAWDPGQPLETQYF.

This clone counts as medium-sized. The rearrangement links TRBV5-4 to TRBJ2-7, with 9 nucleotides matching TRBD2. J gave up 0 bases and V 3 bases, and 13 bases lay outside the gene matches. Looked up from germline, CDR1 is SGHNT and CDR2 is YYREEE (reference sequence). The CDR3 is made up of 18 amino acids. CDR3 DNA sequence: TGTGCCAGCAGCTCGGTCCCCGGACTAGCGCTGAGCTCCTACGAGCAGTACTTC. Its protein is CASSSVPGLALSSYEQYF.

Comments on this clone: It is likely a read error: a sequence one base away is far more abundant. Other DNA sequences in the sample encode the same CDR3. The chain is built from TRBV5-1 and TRBJ2-1, with 14 positions matching TRBD2. CDR3 length: 14 amino acids. Germline CDR1 SGHRS, CDR2 YFSETQ. Germline trimming cut 5 bases from V and 5 bases from J; bases unmatched to any gene: 0. The CDR3 here is CASRGLAGDNEQFF. The CDR3 DNA follows: TGCGCCAGCAGGGGACTAGCGGGAGACAATGAGCAGTTCTTC.

This chain links TRBV7-9 with TRBJ2-5; 10 bases line up with TRBD1. Germline-derived CDR1 and CDR2 are SEHNR and FQNEAQ (reference sequence). V shed 2 bases and J 5 bases; nucleotides not matched to a gene: 5. CDR3 length: 15 residues. The DNA for the CDR3 is TGTGCCAGCAGCTTACAGGGACAGGGGAGGGAGACCCAGTACTTC. Amino acid sequence: CASSLQGQGRETQYF.

This clone was detected only a few times. The chain has TRBV19 and TRBJ1-2; 9 positions agree with TRBD1. V dropped 2 bases and J dropped 4; count of bases not matched to a gene: 11. Germline-derived CDR1 and CDR2 are LNHDA and SQIVND (reference sequence). The CDR3 spans 17 residues. CDR3: CASSIHLRTGVGYGYTF. Written as DNA, the CDR3 is TGTGCCAGTAGTATACACCTTCGGACAGGGGTGGGCTATGGCTACACCTTC. Supplemented by reference TRBV19 and TRBJ1-2, the full variable domain reads DGGITQSPKYLFRKEGQNVTLSCEQNLNHDAMYWYRQDPGQGLRLIYYSQIVNDFQKGDIAEGYSVSREKKESFPLTVTSAQKNPTAFYLCASSIHLRTGVGYGYTFGSGTRLTVV.

The chain employs TRBV5-1 and TRBJ2-3; D is possibly TRBD2 (5 bases). The ends were cut back, 2 bases at V and 2 bases at J, with 12 bases in the middle. The CDR3 consists of 15 residues. CDR1 and CDR2 (germline): SGHRS, YFSETQ. CDR3 nucleotide sequence: TGCGCCAGCAGCTTAACGGACTTCCACACAGATACGCAGTATTTT. Its translation is CASSLTDFHTDTQYF. Full variable domain (remainder filled in from reference TRBV5-1 and TRBJ2-3): KAGVTQTPRYLIKTRGQQVTLSCSPISGHRSVSWYQQTPGQGLQFLFEYFSETQRNKGNFPGRFSGRQFSNSRSEMNVSTLELGDSALYLCASSLTDFHTDTQYFGPGTRLTVL.

The genes are TRBV4-1 and TRBJ2-7, with unresolved D. The germline gives CDR1 MGHRA, CDR2 YSYEKL. This CDR3 is built from 15 residues. Trimming stripped 0 bases from V and 2 bases from J, with 11 bases between. CDR3 bases: TGCGCCAGCAGCCAAGACCCCACCACGGCCTACGAGCAGTACTTC. Amino acid sequence: CASSQDPTTAYEQYF.

V gene TRBV18 combines with J gene TRBJ2-7; TRBD1 might be the D (7 bases). Germline V lookup: CDR1 KGHSH, CDR2 LQKENI. The CDR3 consists of 16 residues. Between the trimmed V and J ends, which lost 6 bases and 9 bases, there was a span of 27 bases. The DNA of the CDR3 is TGTGCCAGCTCCCAGGGGGGAGGCGCCCCGGCTCTGGGGCAGTACTTC. Translating it yields CASSQGGGAPALGQYF.

The chain couples TRBV7-2 to TRBJ1-2, with 7 nucleotides matching TRBD1. Unmatched junction bases numbered 6, after V lost 5 bases and J lost 0 bases. In germline, CDR1 is SGHTA, CDR2 FQGNSA. The CDR3 loop spans 15 amino acids. In DNA, the CDR3 is TGTGCCAGCAGCCCCCGGACAGGAGCTAACTATGGCTACACCTTC. Its translation is CASSPRTGANYGYTF.

The chain joins TRBV5-5 to TRBJ1-2; D possibly corresponds to TRBD1 (5 bases). This CDR3 has 14 amino acids. Germline assignment: CDR1 SGHKS and CDR2 YYEKEE (reference sequence). The V end was cut by 4 bases, the J end by 4 bases, with 14 bases between. The CDR3 nucleotides read TGTGCCAGCAGCCCACTTACAGGAGTCTATGGCTACACCTTC. Its translation is CASSPLTGVYGYTF.

In DNA, the CDR3 is TGCGCCAGCAGTCCCCCCGGCGGAGGTAACAATGAGCAGTTCTTC. Translated, it gives CASSPPGGGNNEQFF. The chain recombines TRBV10-1 with TRBJ2-1; TRBD2 is a possible D gene (5 bases). Germline CDR1 and CDR2: WNHNN and SYGVQD (reference sequence). The length of the CDR3 is 15 residues. Trimming removed 5 bases at V and 5 bases at J, with 16 bases between.

The CDR3 nucleotides are TGTGCCAGCAGCTTAGTAAGCTCCTCTAGCGGGAGCAGTGATGAGCAGTTCTTC. Amino acid sequence: CASSLVSSSSGSSDEQFF. This chain joins TRBV7-9 and TRBJ2-1; 10 positions match TRBD2. The V and J ends lost 1 base and 8 bases, in that order; junction bases with no gene match: 14. The germline CDR1 and CDR2 sequences are SEHNR and FQNEAQ (reference sequence). The CDR3 length is 18 residues.

In DNA form, the CDR3 reads TGCAGCGTTTATCGGCGGGACCGTCAGATTGATGAGCAGTTCTTC. Protein sequence: CSVYRRDRQIDEQFF. The chain uses TRBV29-1 and TRBJ2-1; the D gene is possibly TRBD2 (6 bases). V lost 5 bases and J lost 8, with 22 bases in between. In germline, CDR1 is SQVTM, CDR2 ANQGSEA. The length of the CDR3 is 15 residues.

The V gene is TRBV27, the J gene TRBJ2-7; the match to TRBD1 covers 9 bases. The trim removed 6 bases at V and 4 bases at J, leaving 10 bases unmatched. The CDR3 contains 15 residues. Germline CDR1 reads MNHEY; CDR2 reads SMNVEV (reference sequence). CDR3 loop: CASSPGGTGSYEQYF. DNA of the CDR3: TGTGCCAGCAGCCCCGGGGGGACAGGGTCGTACGAGCAGTACTTC.

The rearrangement uses TRBV7-2 and TRBJ2-7; maybe TRBD2 (6 bases). Germline values: CDR1 SGHTA, CDR2 FQGNSA. CDR3 length: 14 amino acids. The ends were cut back, 5 bases at V and 0 bases at J, with 11 bases in the middle. The CDR3 loop reads CASSLGTRSYEQYF. CDR3 DNA: TGTGCCAGCAGCCTAGGGACTCGCTCCTACGAGCAGTACTTC.